The rows below give T cell receptor beta chains drawn from one sample of a study of shared clonotypes between healthy human individuals. The method was immunoSEQ multiplex PCR; TCRdb's version includes in-frame clones alone and lacks a portion of them. Among a few million clones listed, about nine tenths were seen once. Sequenced sample: naive CD4+ T cells from PBMCs. These receptors all come from a man between 18 and 35 years old in good health. Some clones in this sample may be carry-over from other donors' samples. CDR3s include the opening cysteine and the closing phenylalanine or tryptophan. The D gene is left open where the match is weak. A row's size may be missing; if present it is once, few, many or a size class.

v_call	d_call	clone_size	j_call	cdr3_nt	cdr3_aa
TRBV11-2	.	.	TRBJ1-1	TGTGCCAGCAGCTTCGACAGGCTGAACACTGAAGCTTTCTTT	CASSFDRLNTEAFF
TRBV5-1	.	.	TRBJ2-7	TGCGCCAGCAGCTTGGAGTCCGTCTCCTACGAGCAGTACTTC	CASSLESVSYEQYF
TRBV19	.	.	TRBJ1-5	TGTGCCAGTAGTATCCCAGCGGGTTATAGCAATCAGCCCCAGCATTTT	CASSIPAGYSNQPQHF
TRBV7-9	.	.	TRBJ1-1	TGTGCCAGCAGCTTCGCGGACCCTTTTACTGAAGCTTTCTTT	CASSFADPFTEAFF
TRBV6-6	TRBD2	.	TRBJ2-3	TGTGCCAGCAGCGACAGCGGGAGGGCCGCACACGATACGCAGTATTTT	CASSDSGRAAHDTQYF
TRBV7-9	TRBD1	.	TRBJ1-2	TGTGCCAGCAGCCCACGAACAGGGGGTGGCTATGGCTACACCTTC	CASSPRTGGGYGYTF
TRBV7-2	.	.	TRBJ1-3	TGTGCCAGTTCCCCTCCGGGGTCCCGATCTGGAAACACCATATATTTT	CASSPPGSRSGNTIYF
TRBV18	.	.	TRBJ2-2	TGTGCCAGCTCACCACAGGCAGGGGTGGTCACCGGGGAGCTGTTTTTT	CASSPQAGVVTGELFF
TRBV7-3	.	few	TRBJ1-1	TGTGCCAGCAGCTTAATAGGCACAGGTCGAGCTTTCTTT	CASSLIGTGRAFF
TRBV6-1	.	.	TRBJ2-2	TGTGCCAGCAGTGAAGCTAGTGGACCGAGCACCGGGGAGCTGTTTTTT	CASSEASGPSTGELFF
TRBV27	.	.	TRBJ1-1	TGTGCCAGCAGTCTTATGTGGGAAACGGGCACTGAAGCTTTCTTT	CASSLMWETGTEAFF
TRBV5-4	TRBD2	.	TRBJ2-2	TGTGCCAGCAGCTTGTTTAGCGGGCTTAACACCGGGGAGCTGTTTTTT	CASSLFSGLNTGELFF
TRBV5-1	TRBD1	few	TRBJ1-4	TGCGCCAGCAGCTTCAGGACAGGGGATGAAAAACTGTTTTTT	CASSFRTGDEKLFF
TRBV11-2	.	.	TRBJ2-1	TGTGCCAGCAGCGACCTGCTTTCGACTCACAATGAGCAGTTCTTC	CASSDLLSTHNEQFF
TRBV7-2	.	.	TRBJ2-7	TGTGCCAGCAGCTTAGGGCAACCATACGAGCAGTACTTC	CASSLGQPYEQYF
TRBV28	TRBD2	.	TRBJ2-5	TGTGCCAGCAGTCCGCTTAGGCTAGCGGGAGGAGGAGAGACCCAGTACTTC	CASSPLRLAGGGETQYF
TRBV9	.	.	TRBJ2-2	TGTGCCAGCAGCGTAGAGGCGGGGTGGGGTGCCGGGGAGCTGTTTTTT	CASSVEAGWGAGELFF
TRBV5-1	TRBD2	.	TRBJ2-1	TGCGCCAGCAGCCCGACTAGCAGCTCCTACAATGAGCAGTTCTTC	CASSPTSSSYNEQFF
TRBV9	.	.	TRBJ2-5	TGTGCCAGCAGCGTGGACTTGGGGGAGACCCAGTACTTC	CASSVDLGETQYF
TRBV18	TRBD2	.	TRBJ2-5	TGTGCCAGCTCACCGACGGGGGGGTTGGAAGAGACCCAGTACTTC	CASSPTGGLEETQYF
TRBV29-1	.	few	TRBJ1-1	TGCAGCGTTGGGGCCAAACAGGGTTTTACTGAAGCTTTCTTT	CSVGAKQGFTEAFF
TRBV28	.	.	TRBJ2-1	TGTGCCAGCAGTTCTCCGGGACAAACCCCTCTAAACAATGAGCAGTTCTTC	CASSSPGQTPLNNEQFF
TRBV5-1	.	.	TRBJ1-4	TGCGCCAGCAGCTTGGTGGGGACGCCCAACAGTAATGAAAAACTGTTTTTT	CASSLVGTPNSNEKLFF
TRBV30	.	.	TRBJ2-2	TGTGCCTGGAGTCCCACCTCAACGGGGGTGTTTTTT	CAWSPTSTGVFF
TRBV28	TRBD1	once	TRBJ2-7	TGTGCCAGCAGCGTTCACGAGGGGGCTTACGAGCAGTACTTC	CASSVHEGAYEQYF
TRBV18	.	.	TRBJ1-1	TGTGCCAGCTCCCGGGTTACAGGGTCGGACACTGAAGCTTTCTTT	CASSRVTGSDTEAFF
TRBV13	.	.	TRBJ2-7	TGTGCCAGCAGCTTAGCGAACTCCCACGAGCAGTACTTC	CASSLANSHEQYF
TRBV19	TRBD2	.	TRBJ2-4	TGTGCCAGTAGTATAGATCGGGCTAGCGGGGGGTTAGCCAAAAACATTCAGTACTTC	CASSIDRASGGLAKNIQYF
TRBV18	.	.	TRBJ1-1	TGTGCCAGCTCACCAGAAAGAGCTGAAGCTTTCTTT	CASSPERAEAFF
TRBV4-3	TRBD2	.	TRBJ2-7	TGCGCCAGCAGCCAAGAACTCTTGGGGAGGGACGAGCAGTACTTC	CASSQELLGRDEQYF
TRBV28	.	.	TRBJ2-7	TGTGCCAGCAGTTTAAGAGGTGGGGACCTACTGAAGCAGTACTTC	CASSLRGGDLLKQYF
TRBV29-1	.	.	TRBJ2-3	TGCAGCGTTGGGCTCTGGACATCGACGAGCACAGATACGCAGTATTTT	CSVGLWTSTSTDTQYF
TRBV28	TRBD2	.	TRBJ2-1	TGTGCCAGCAGTCCGGGGAGGCGGGAGCGCCCTACCTACAATGAGCAGTTCTTC	CASSPGRRERPTYNEQFF
TRBV2	.	.	TRBJ1-3	TGTGCCAGCAGTGACCTGCGGGGGGGTTCTGGAAACACCATATATTTT	CASSDLRGGSGNTIYF
TRBV7-8	.	.	TRBJ1-3	TGTGCCAGCAGGGAGGGGCTTGGAAACACCATATATTTT	CASREGLGNTIYF
TRBV5-1	.	.	TRBJ2-3	TGCGCCAGCAGGTCAACCCCCCCAGATACGCAGTATTTT	CASRSTPPDTQYF
TRBV5-1	.	.	TRBJ1-4	TGCGCCAGCAGCTTGGGAGGTAATGATAATGAAAAACTGTTTTTT	CASSLGGNDNEKLFF
TRBV5-1	TRBD1	.	TRBJ2-7	TGCGCCAGCAGTACAGGGGGCTACGAGCAGTACTTC	CASSTGGYEQYF
TRBV18	.	.	TRBJ1-1	TGTGCCAGCTCACCACCGGGACTGGGGAACACTGAAGCTTTCTTT	CASSPPGLGNTEAFF
TRBV5-4	TRBD1	.	TRBJ2-7	TGTGCCAGCAGCCAGGACAGGGGGCTTTGGCAGTACTTC	CASSQDRGLWQYF
TRBV21-1	.	.	TRBJ1-1	TGTGCCAGCAGCATCTCCAGGGTAGAGCGGATCACTGAAGCTTTCTTT	CASSISRVERITEAFF
TRBV9	.	.	TRBJ2-4	TGTGCCAGCAGCCCCCCCCCAGGGATATCAGACATTCAGTACTTC	CASSPPPGISDIQYF
TRBV5-1	TRBD2	.	TRBJ2-7	TGCGCCAGCAGCTCTAACACGCTAGCGGGAGGATTAAGCGAGCAGTACTTC	CASSSNTLAGGLSEQYF